This T cell receptor beta chain was sequenced during a study of shared clonotypes between healthy human individuals. Study results and limitations: Larger estimated richness was generally recorded for naive subsets relative to memory subsets. Between several donors, naive CD4 clonotypes were shared at a level of around 5.2%.

Naive CD8 cells comprised CD45RO-negative, CCR7-positively selected cells, excluding terminally differentiated effector memory CD45RA+ cells. Regarding this clone: What it binds is not known.

The V and J ends lost 2 bases and 2 bases respectively, with 9 bases between them. The CDR3 length is 14 residues. Germline lookup yields CDR1 MNHEY and CDR2 SMNVEV (reference sequence). Only in-frame clones appear in the TCRdb table, and some are missing; sequencing was by immunoSEQ multiplex PCR. The profile shows approximately 1.9 million clones, 93% of them singletons. This clonotype was sampled from a young man in good health. Some clones in this sample may be carry-over from other donors' samples. The V gene is TRBV27, the J gene TRBJ1-2, with D unresolved. Material for sequencing was naive CD8+ T cells from PBMCs. The CDR3 reads CASSLEQQNYGYTF. CDR3 sequence (DNA): TGTGCCAGCAGTTTAGAGCAGCAAAACTATGGCTACACCTTC.